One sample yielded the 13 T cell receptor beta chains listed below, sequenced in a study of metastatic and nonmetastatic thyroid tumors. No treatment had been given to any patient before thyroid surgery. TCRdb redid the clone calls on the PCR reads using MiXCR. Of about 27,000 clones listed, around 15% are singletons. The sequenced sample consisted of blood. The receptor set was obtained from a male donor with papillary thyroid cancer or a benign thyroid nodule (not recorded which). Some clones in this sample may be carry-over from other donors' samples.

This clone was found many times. CDR3 nucleotide sequence: TGTGCCAGCAGCTTTTCAATGGGGCCTATCTCCTACAATGAGCAGTTCTTC. Amino acid sequence: CASSFSMGPISYNEQFF. The chain combines TRBV5-4 with TRBJ2-1, with a tentative D call TRBD1 (5 bases). Germline CDR1 reads SGHNT; CDR2 reads YYREEE (reference sequence). V lost 2 bases and J 0 bases, leaving 15 bases between the germline ends. The CDR3 is made up of 17 amino acids.

The CDR3 DNA sequence: TGTGCCAGCAGTGAGAAGACAGTCCAGTTCTTC. It translates to CASSEKTVQFF. The genes are TRBV6-1 and TRBJ2-1; possibly TRBD1 for D (5 bases). The CDR3 has 11 amino acids. The germline V gene encodes CDR1 MNHNS and CDR2 SASEGT. Trimming left V 3 bases short and J 13 bases short, with 10 bases between.

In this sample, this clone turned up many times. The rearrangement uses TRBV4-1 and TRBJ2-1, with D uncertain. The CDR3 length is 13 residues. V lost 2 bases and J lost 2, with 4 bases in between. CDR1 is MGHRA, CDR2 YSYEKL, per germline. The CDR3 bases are TGCGCCAGCAGCCAACAAACCTACAATGAGCAGTTCTTC. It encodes CASSQQTYNEQFF.

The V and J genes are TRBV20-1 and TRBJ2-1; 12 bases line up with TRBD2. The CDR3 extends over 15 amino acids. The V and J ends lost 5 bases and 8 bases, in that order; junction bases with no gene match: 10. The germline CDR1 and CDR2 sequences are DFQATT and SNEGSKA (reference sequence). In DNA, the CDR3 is TGCAGTGCTCCTAGCGGGGGGGCGCGCCTTTATGAGCAGTTCTTC. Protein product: CSAPSGGARLYEQFF.

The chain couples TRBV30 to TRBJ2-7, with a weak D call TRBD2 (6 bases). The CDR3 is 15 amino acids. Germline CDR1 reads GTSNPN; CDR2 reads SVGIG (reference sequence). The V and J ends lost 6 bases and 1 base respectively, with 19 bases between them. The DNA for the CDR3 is TGTGCCTGTAACCCCGGCGGGGAGATTTCCTACGAGCAGTACTTC. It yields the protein CACNPGGEISYEQYF.

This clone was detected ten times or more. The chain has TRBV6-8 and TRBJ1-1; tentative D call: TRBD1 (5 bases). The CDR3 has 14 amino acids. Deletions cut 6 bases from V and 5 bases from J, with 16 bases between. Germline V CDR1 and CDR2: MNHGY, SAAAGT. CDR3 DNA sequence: TGTGCCAGCAGGGGGGGTTGGGGTTCTACTGAAGCTTTCTTT. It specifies CASRGGWGSTEAFF.

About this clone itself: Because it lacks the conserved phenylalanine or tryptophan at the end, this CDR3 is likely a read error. The DNA of the CDR3 is TGTGCCAGCAGCCAAGGGGGTGTCCGACTCCCCGAGCAGTACCTC. Its protein product is CASSQGGVRLPEQYL. The chain is built from TRBV11-1 and TRBJ2-7, with TRBD1 as a possible D gene (6 bases). The CDR3 loop spans 15 amino acids. Trimming shortened V by 5 bases and J by 6 bases, and 20 bases separated the two germline ends. Germline V gives CDR1 SGHAT, CDR2 FQDESV (reference sequence).

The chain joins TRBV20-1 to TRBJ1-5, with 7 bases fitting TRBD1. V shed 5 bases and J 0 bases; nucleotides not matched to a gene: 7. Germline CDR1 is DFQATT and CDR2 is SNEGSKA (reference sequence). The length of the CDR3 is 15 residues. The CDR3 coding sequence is TGCAGTGCTTTTCGGGACAGCTATAGCAATCAGCCCCAGCATTTT. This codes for CSAFRDSYSNQPQHF.

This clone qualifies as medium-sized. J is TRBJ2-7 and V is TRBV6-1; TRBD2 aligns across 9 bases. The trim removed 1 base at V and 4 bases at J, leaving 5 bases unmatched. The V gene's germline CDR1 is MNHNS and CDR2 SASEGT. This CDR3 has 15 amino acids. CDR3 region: CASSEEETSGYEQYF. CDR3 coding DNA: TGTGCCAGCAGTGAAGAGGAGACTAGCGGATACGAGCAGTACTTC.

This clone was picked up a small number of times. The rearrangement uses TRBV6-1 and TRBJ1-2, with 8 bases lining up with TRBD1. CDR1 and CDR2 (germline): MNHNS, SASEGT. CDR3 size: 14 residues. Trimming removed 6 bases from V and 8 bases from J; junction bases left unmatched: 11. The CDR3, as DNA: TGTGCCAGCAGCCCACCGACAGGGGAAGGCGGCTACACCTTC. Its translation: CASSPPTGEGGYTF.

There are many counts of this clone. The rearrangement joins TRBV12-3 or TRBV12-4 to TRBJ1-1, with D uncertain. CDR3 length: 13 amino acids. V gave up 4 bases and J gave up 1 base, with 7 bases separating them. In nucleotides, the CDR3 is TGTGCCAGCAGTTACCCAGGGAACACTGAAGCTTTCTTT. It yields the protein CASSYPGNTEAFF.

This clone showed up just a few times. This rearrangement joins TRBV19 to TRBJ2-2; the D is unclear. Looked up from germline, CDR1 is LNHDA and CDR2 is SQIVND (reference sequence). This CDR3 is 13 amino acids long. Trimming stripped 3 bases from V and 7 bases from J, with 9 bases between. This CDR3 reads CASSIHGIGELFF. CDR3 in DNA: TGTGCCAGTAGTATCCATGGTATCGGGGAGCTGTTTTTT.

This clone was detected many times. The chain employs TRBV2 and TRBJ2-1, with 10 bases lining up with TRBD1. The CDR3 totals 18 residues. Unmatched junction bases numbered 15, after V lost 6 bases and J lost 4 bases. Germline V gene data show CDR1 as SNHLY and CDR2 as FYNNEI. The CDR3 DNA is TGTGCCAGCAGCCACAACCGAGGGGACAGGGGCTATTACAATGAGCAGTTCTTC. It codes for CASSHNRGDRGYYNEQFF.